This TCR beta chain was observed in a study of cytomegalovirus exposure and HLA in healthy donors. PCR primers comprised 60 Vbeta and 13 Jbeta primers. The assay was immunoSEQ multiplex PCR, and TCRdb's table has in-frame clones only and misses some. The profile covers 80,000 to 100,000 clones, with approximately 71% appearing a single time and 16% taken by the ten largest. The length of the CDR3 is 18 residues. The J segment lost 2 bases and the V segment lost 6 bases, leaving 9 bases of the junction unmatched. Germline CDR1 reads LNHNV; CDR2 reads YYDKDF (reference sequence). This chain uses TRBV15 with TRBJ2-6, with 11 bases identical to TRBD1. The specimen sequenced was PBMCs. This clonotype was sampled from a woman aged 18-35 years in good health and CMV-seropositive. Written as DNA, the CDR3 is TGTGCCACCAGGCCCCGGGACAGGGGGTCAGCTGGGGCCAACGTCCTGACTTTC. It is translated as CATRPRDRGSAGANVLTF.